Shown below are 12 T cell receptor beta chains from a single sample sequenced in a study of long-term antiretroviral therapy in people with HIV. This was the immunoSEQ v3.0 assay at survey level. The repertoire was sequenced with immunoSEQ multiplex PCR; TCRdb's copy has only in-frame clones and lacks some. Of 25,000 to 35,000 clones listed, about 96% were seen once; the top ten hold roughly 2.5%. The source was unsorted PBMCs, collected around 6.6 years after starting antiretroviral therapy. These receptors were taken from a man younger than 45 with HIV.

CDR3 DNA: TGCGCCAGCAGCCAAGATAGGGGAGAGAGGACTGAAGCTTTCTTT. Its protein is CASSQDRGERTEAFF. V and J are TRBV4-1 and TRBJ1-1, with D perhaps matching TRBD1 (5 bases). Trimming took off 0 bases at V and 5 bases at J, with 13 bases between the two ends. Germline CDR1 MGHRA, CDR2 YSYEKL. CDR3 length: 15 amino acids.

V and J are TRBV4-1 and TRBJ2-3, with unresolved D. With 0 bases removed from V and 5 bases from J, the gap between germline ends came to 9 bases. This CDR3 contains 14 residues. CDR1 MGHRA and CDR2 YSYEKL come from the germline V gene. This CDR3 is CASSQDTAEDTQYF. CDR3 in DNA: TGCGCCAGCAGCCAAGACACGGCGGAAGATACGCAGTATTTT.

The CDR3: CASRGQGPNEQFF. As DNA, the CDR3 is TGTGCCAGCAGGGGACAGGGGCCCAATGAGCAGTTCTTC. V and J are TRBV6-6 and TRBJ2-1; 10 bases agree with TRBD1. In germline, CDR1 is MNHNY, CDR2 SVGAGI (reference sequence). V was pared by 6 bases and J by 6 bases, with 2 bases of the junction left unmatched. The CDR3 has 13 residues.

The chain uses TRBV6-1 and TRBJ2-7; D not certain. The germline V gene has CDR1 MNHNS and CDR2 SASEGT. The V end lost 11 bases, the J end lost 0 bases, and 17 bases lay between the germline ends. CDR3 length equals 14 residues. The CDR3 loop reads CALRWLPSSYEQYF. DNA of the CDR3: TGTGCCCTCAGGTGGCTCCCAAGCTCCTACGAGCAGTACTTC.

The V gene is TRBV29-1, the J gene TRBJ2-4; D possibly corresponds to TRBD1 (6 bases). CDR1 is SQVTM and CDR2 is ANQGSEA in the germline V gene. The CDR3 is 16 amino acids. V was cut by 7 bases and J by 0 bases, with 19 bases left in between. The DNA for the CDR3 is TGCAGCGCGACAGGAGGAGGCCAAATAGCCAAAAACATTCAGTACTTC. As protein: CSATGGGQIAKNIQYF.

The rearrangement uses TRBV4-3 and TRBJ1-1; D not certain. V was clipped by 1 base and J by 1 base, with 13 bases between them. This CDR3 is 16 amino acids long. Germline lookup yields CDR1 LGHNA and CDR2 YSLEER. The CDR3 sequence is CASSQALAKSNTEAFF. CDR3 nucleotides: TGCGCCAGCAGCCAAGCTCTCGCCAAATCGAACACTGAAGCTTTCTTT.

The V call is TRBV9, the J call TRBJ2-2, with D tentatively TRBD2 (6 bases). Germline lookup yields CDR1 SGDLS and CDR2 YYNGEE. This CDR3 region has 17 residues. Trimming left V 0 bases short and J 1 base short, with 13 bases between. CDR3 protein: CASSVATGGRNTGELFF. The CDR3 DNA sequence: TGTGCCAGCAGCGTAGCTACCGGGGGTAGGAACACCGGGGAGCTGTTTTTT.

The CDR3 is CASSRVRSNEKLFF. As DNA, the CDR3 is TGTGCCAGCAGTAGGGTTCGGTCTAATGAAAAACTGTTTTTT. V is TRBV27 and J is TRBJ1-4, with D hard to call. V lost 5 bases to trimming and J lost 3 bases, with 10 bases between them. In germline, CDR1 is MNHEY, CDR2 SMNVEV (reference sequence). This CDR3 has 14 amino acids.

V and J are TRBV7-2 and TRBJ2-2; 11 positions agree with TRBD2. V lost 6 bases and J lost 7; bases outside the gene matches: 1. The germline CDR1 and CDR2 sequences are SGHTA and FQGNSA. The CDR3 has 13 residues. The CDR3 region has the DNA TGTGCCAGCAGTGGACTAGCGGGCGGGGAGCTGTTTTTT. It translates to CASSGLAGGELFF.

The chain has TRBV4-3 and TRBJ2-4, with TRBD2 as a possible D gene (5 bases). Germline V gene lookup returns CDR1 LGHNA and CDR2 YSLEER. The V gene lost 3 bases and the J gene lost 5 bases, with 11 bases spanning the gap. The CDR3 spans 14 residues. The CDR3 sequence is CASSHGFGENIQYF. CDR3 sequence (DNA): TGCGCCAGCAGCCATGGGTTCGGGGAAAACATTCAGTACTTC.

This chain uses TRBV25-1 with TRBJ2-1; either TRBD1 or TRBD2 may supply D (6 bases each). The CDR3 is 15 amino acids. Germline-derived CDR1 and CDR2 are MGHDK and SYGVNS. V gave up 10 bases and J gave up 2 bases, with 18 bases separating them. The CDR3 is CATSGGGGPYNEQFF. In DNA, the CDR3 is TGTGCCACCTCAGGAGGGGGAGGCCCCTACAATGAGCAGTTCTTC.

This chain links TRBV29-1 with TRBJ2-1; unclear D gene. The germline CDR1 and CDR2 sequences are SQVTM and ANQGSEA. Trimming cost V 4 bases and J 9 bases, with 7 bases left between them. The CDR3 loop spans 10 amino acids. CDR3 sequence (DNA): TGCAGCGTTGCAGGCGGTGAGCAGTTCTTC. Protein product: CSVAGGEQFF.